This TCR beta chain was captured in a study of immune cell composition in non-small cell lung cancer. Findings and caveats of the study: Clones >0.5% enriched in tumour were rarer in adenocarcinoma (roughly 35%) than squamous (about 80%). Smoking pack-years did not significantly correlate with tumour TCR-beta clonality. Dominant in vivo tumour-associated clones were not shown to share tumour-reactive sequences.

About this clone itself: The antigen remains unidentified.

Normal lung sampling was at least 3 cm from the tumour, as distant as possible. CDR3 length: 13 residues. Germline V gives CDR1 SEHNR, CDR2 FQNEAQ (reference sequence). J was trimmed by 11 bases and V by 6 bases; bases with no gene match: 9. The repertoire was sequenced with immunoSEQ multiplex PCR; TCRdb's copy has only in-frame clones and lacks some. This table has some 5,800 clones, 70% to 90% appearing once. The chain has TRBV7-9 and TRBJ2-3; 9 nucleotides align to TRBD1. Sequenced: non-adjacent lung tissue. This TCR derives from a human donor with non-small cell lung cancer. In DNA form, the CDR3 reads TGTGCCAGCAGACCGGGACAGGGATTAAGGCAGTATTTT. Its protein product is CASRPGQGLRQYF.